This TCR beta chain was captured in a study of tumor-infiltrating lymphocytes in primary liver carcinoma. Turning to the study itself: Patients, male and female, were 30 to 69 years old.

Between the trimmed V and J ends, which lost 0 bases and 8 bases, there was a span of 14 bases. This CDR3 spans 16 amino acids. Germline CDR1 and CDR2: LGHNA and YNFKEQ. Study results and caveats: A significantly higher top-250-clone fraction was recorded for tumors than for blood (p = 0.039). All five tumor regions shared only about 7-25% of top clones.

Between about 19 and 34 mg of unsorted bulk tissue served as the source from which RNA and DNA were co-extracted. Each participant had primary liver carcinoma, and surgical resection was the treatment. On this clonotype itself: The antigen is not known. The CDR3 carries no conserved terminal phenylalanine or tryptophan, so it likely arises from a read error.

Total RNA amounting to roughly 480 ng was the source from which TCR beta cDNA was made with a constant-region primer. Slightly modified ARM-PCR with three nested multiplex PCR rounds yielded TCR beta libraries. A C-beta reverse primer and TRBV1-TRBV30 forward primers served in each of the first two PCR rounds, at about 10 cycles apiece. MiXCR, applied by TCRdb to the multiplex PCR reads, yields one record per CDR3 protein. Here the sample spans roughly 100,000 distinct CDR3 sequences, about four fifths being singletons. Sequenced input: liver tumor tissue from sampling region 3. Subset: tumor region T3, left-lateral pole. The source is a man aged 40-49 years with primary liver carcinoma and hepatitis B virus infection. The V call is TRBV4-2, the J call TRBJ1-6; D not resolved. CDR3 in amino acids: CASSQEGSGGDSPLHY. The DNA for the CDR3 is TGTGCCAGCAGCCAAGAAGGGTCAGGAGGAGATTCACCCCTCCACTAT.